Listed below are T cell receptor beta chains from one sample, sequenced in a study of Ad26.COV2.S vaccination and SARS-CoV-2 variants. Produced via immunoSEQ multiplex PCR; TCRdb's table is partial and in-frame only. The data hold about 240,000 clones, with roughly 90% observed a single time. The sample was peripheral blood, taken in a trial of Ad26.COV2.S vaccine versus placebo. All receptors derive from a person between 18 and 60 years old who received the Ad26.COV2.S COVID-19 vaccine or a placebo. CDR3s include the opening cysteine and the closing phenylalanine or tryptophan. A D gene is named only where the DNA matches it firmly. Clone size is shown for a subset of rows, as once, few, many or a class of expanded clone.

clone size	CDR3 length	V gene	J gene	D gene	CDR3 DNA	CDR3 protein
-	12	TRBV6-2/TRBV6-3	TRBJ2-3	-	TGTGCCAGCAGTGACACCGTCGATACGCAGTATTTT	CASSDTVDTQYF
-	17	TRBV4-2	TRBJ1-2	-	TGTGCCAGCAGCCAAGATCTAACCCAGGGACTTAACTATGGCTACACCTTC	CASSQDLTQGLNYGYTF
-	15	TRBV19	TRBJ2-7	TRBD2	TGTGCCAGTAGCAGGGCGGGGGACCCCTCCTACGAGCAGTACTTC	CASSRAGDPSYEQYF
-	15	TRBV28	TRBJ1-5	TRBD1	TGTGCCAGCAGTTCGCTGACAGGGAATCATCAGCCCCAGCATTTT	CASSSLTGNHQPQHF
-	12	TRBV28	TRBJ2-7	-	TGTGCCAGCAGTTTCCTGACCTACGAGCAGTACTTC	CASSFLTYEQYF
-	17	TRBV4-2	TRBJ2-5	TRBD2	TGTGCCAGCAGCCAGGGGGCCTCTGGACTAGCTCAAGAGACCCAGTACTTC	CASSQGASGLAQETQYF
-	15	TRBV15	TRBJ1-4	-	TGTGCCACCAGCAGAGGACCAGGGGCTAATGAAAAACTGTTTTTT	CATSRGPGANEKLFF
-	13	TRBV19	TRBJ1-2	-	TGTGCCAGTAGACCCAGAGGGGACTATGGCTACACCTTC	CASRPRGDYGYTF
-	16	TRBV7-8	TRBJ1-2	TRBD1	TGTGCCAGCAGCTCCCTAGGGACAGGGGGAAACTATGGCTACACCTTC	CASSSLGTGGNYGYTF
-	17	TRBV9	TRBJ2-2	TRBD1	TGTGCCAGCAGCGTGAAAGGGACAGGGAGTTGGACCGGGGAGCTGTTTTTT	CASSVKGTGSWTGELFF
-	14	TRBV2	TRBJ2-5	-	TGTGCCAGCAGTGAAGCGGTTTACCAAGAGACCCAGTACTTC	CASSEAVYQETQYF
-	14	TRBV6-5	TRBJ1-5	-	TGTGCCACCTTGAATTCGGGCGAAGATCTGCCCCAGCATTTT	CATLNSGEDLPQHF
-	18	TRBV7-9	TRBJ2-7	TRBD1	TGTGCCAGCAGCTCCACGGGACAGGGATATAGCCTATGGGGGGAGCAGTACTTC	CASSSTGQGYSLWGEQYF
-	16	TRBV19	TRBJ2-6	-	TGTGCCAGTAGTCCGGACGGGAGCTCTGGGGCCAACGTCCTGACTTTC	CASSPDGSSGANVLTF
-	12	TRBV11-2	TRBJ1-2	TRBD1	TGTGCCAGCAGCTTGACAGGGGCGGGCTACACCTTC	CASSLTGAGYTF
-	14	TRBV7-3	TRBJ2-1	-	TGTGCCAGCAGCTCCCCGTCCCCCGGAAGTGAGCAGTTCTTC	CASSSPSPGSEQFF
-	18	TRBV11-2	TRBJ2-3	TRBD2	TGTGCCAGCAGCTTAGGGGCCGGGCGGGGGGTTAGCACAGATACGCAGTATTTT	CASSLGAGRGVSTDTQYF
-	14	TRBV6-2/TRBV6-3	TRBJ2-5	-	TGTGCCAGCAGTTACTCGGACAGCCAAGAGACCCAGTACTTC	CASSYSDSQETQYF
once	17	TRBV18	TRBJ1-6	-	TGTGCCAGCTCACCGCTCTCGGGGGAGGGCACATTTTCACCCCTCCACTTT	CASSPLSGEGTFSPLHF
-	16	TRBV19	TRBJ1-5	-	TGTGCCAGTAGTATAGTTAAGGGGATGATTAGTCAGCCCCAGCATTTT	CASSIVKGMISQPQHF